Presented here are 26 T cell receptor beta chains from one specimen sequenced in a study of blood T cell repertoires in COVID-19. Sequencing used immunoSEQ multiplex PCR; TCRdb keeps in-frame clones, though not all of them. Of about 220,000 clones in the sample, 70% to 85% were seen once. The sample comprised peripheral blood. These receptor sequences come from a man aged 45-65 years with active or convalescent COVID-19.

A single count supports this clone. This chain joins TRBV19 and TRBJ1-1; 8 nucleotides line up with TRBD1. V lost 5 bases and J lost 5; bases outside the gene matches: 7. The germline gives CDR1 LNHDA, CDR2 SQIVND (reference sequence). This CDR3 is built from 14 residues. CDR3 amino acids: CASSLTGGWTEAFF. The CDR3 DNA reads as TGTGCCAGTAGTTTAACAGGGGGGTGGACTGAAGCTTTCTTT.

The chain combines TRBV7-3 with TRBJ1-6; 8 nucleotides align to TRBD1. CDR1 is SGHTA and CDR2 is FQGTGA in the germline V gene. The CDR3 runs to 14 residues. Germline trimming cut 4 bases from V and 7 bases from J; bases unmatched to any gene: 3. In nucleotides, the CDR3 is TGTGCCAGCAGCTGGACAGGGCTCAATTCACCCCTCCACTTT. Protein: CASSWTGLNSPLHF.

This clone was seen only once. CDR3 amino acids: CASSSGQGSTGELFF. CDR3 DNA: TGTGCCAGCAGCTCGGGACAGGGATCTACCGGGGAGCTGTTTTTT. V is TRBV7-9 and J is TRBJ2-2, with 9 bases fitting TRBD1. V shed 4 bases and J 5 bases; nucleotides not matched to a gene: 5. CDR3 length: 15 amino acids. Germline V gives CDR1 SEHNR, CDR2 FQNEAQ (reference sequence).

The chain carries TRBV7-9 and TRBJ2-5; 10 nucleotides line up with TRBD2. This CDR3 is built from 16 residues. V shed 5 bases, J shed 8 bases, and the junction held 14 bases outside the gene matches. Germline CDR1 is SEHNR and CDR2 is FQNEAQ (reference sequence). In DNA form, the CDR3 reads TGTGCCAGCAGCCTCTCGACTAGCGGGTTCAATAGAACCCAGTACTTC. Translation gives CASSLSTSGFNRTQYF.

The chain uses TRBV12-3 or TRBV12-4 and TRBJ1-2, with 7 positions matching TRBD1. The CDR3 sequence is 13 residues long. Trimming took 3 bases from V and 5 from J; bases not matched to a gene: 3. For the CDR3, the DNA is TGTGCCAGCAGTTTCGACAGGGAGTATGGCTACACCTTC. It yields the protein CASSFDREYGYTF.

The chain carries TRBV7-3 and TRBJ2-1, with TRBD2 matching 11 bases. J lost 6 bases, V lost 5 bases, and 6 bases had no gene match. Germline values: CDR1 SGHTA, CDR2 FQGTGA. The CDR3 length is 15 residues. CDR3 nucleotides: TGTGCCAGCAGCCCGACTAGCGGGGCTTTCAATGAGCAGTTCTTC. It codes for CASSPTSGAFNEQFF. The full variable domain, completed using reference TRBV7-3 and TRBJ2-1, is GAGVSQTPSNKVTEKGKYVELRCDPISGHTALYWYRQSLGQGPEFLIYFQGTGAADDSGLPNDRFFAVRPEGSVSTLKIQRTERGDSAVYLCASSPTSGAFNEQFFGPGTRLTVL.

There are many counts of this clone. The V gene is TRBV7-3, the J gene TRBJ2-3, with 14 bases that match TRBD2. The J segment lost 5 bases and the V segment lost 2 bases, leaving 6 bases of the junction unmatched. This CDR3 region has 17 residues. Germline-derived CDR1 and CDR2 are SGHTA and FQGTGA. The CDR3 loop is CASSLLTSGGAGDTQYF. Here the CDR3 DNA reads TGTGCCAGCAGCTTATTGACTAGCGGGGGGGCAGGAGATACGCAGTATTTT.

The V call is TRBV11-2, the J call TRBJ2-7, with no clear D. This CDR3 region has 14 residues. Trimming pared 5 bases from V and 3 bases from J, leaving 14 bases between. Germline V gives CDR1 SGHAT, CDR2 FQNNGV. The CDR3 reads CASSPTVGYYEQYF. CDR3 DNA sequence: TGTGCCAGCAGCCCCACAGTGGGCTACTACGAGCAGTACTTC.

The V and J genes are TRBV4-1 and TRBJ2-3, with 13 positions matching TRBD2. Germline loops: CDR1 MGHRA, CDR2 YSYEKL. Trimming took 6 bases from V and 3 from J; bases not matched to a gene: 15. The CDR3 is made up of 19 amino acids. The CDR3 DNA reads TGCGCCAGCAGTCGTGGTGGACTAGCGGGAGTCGTTGGGACAGATACGCAGTATTTT. Protein product: CASSRGGLAGVVGTDTQYF.

In its sample, this clone was seen once. V and J are TRBV18 and TRBJ2-1; 8 positions match TRBD1. The CDR3 is 15 residues long. The trim removed 3 bases at V and 5 bases at J, leaving 6 bases unmatched. Germline V CDR1 and CDR2: KGHSH, LQKENI. CDR3 residues: CASSPNRGDDNEQFF. In nucleotides, the CDR3 is TGTGCCAGCTCACCCAACAGGGGGGATGACAATGAGCAGTTCTTC.

This clone has a handful of counts. This chain uses TRBV10-3 with TRBJ2-5, with 11 bases lining up with TRBD2. In germline, CDR1 is ENHRY, CDR2 SYGVKD. The CDR3 is 15 residues long. V shed 3 bases and J 4 bases; nucleotides not matched to a gene: 4. CDR3: CAISELAGAPETQYF. The CDR3 nucleotides read TGTGCCATCAGTGAACTAGCGGGGGCCCCAGAGACCCAGTACTTC.

This clone appeared a single time. J is TRBJ1-1 and V is TRBV11-2; 9 bases match TRBD1. V dropped 5 bases and J dropped 8; count of bases not matched to a gene: 12. The germline V gene encodes CDR1 SGHAT and CDR2 FQNNGV. The CDR3 loop spans 15 amino acids. The CDR3 region has the DNA TGTGCCAGCAGCCTTGCCGTTAGGACAGGGGTAGAAGCTTTCTTT. Amino acids: CASSLAVRTGVEAFF.

The table lists this clone with a few counts. CDR3 DNA sequence: TGCGCCAGCAGCCGGGGTGGGCAGTCAACTAATGAAAAACTGTTTTTT. This encodes CASSRGGQSTNEKLFF. V usage is TRBV5-1 and J usage is TRBJ1-4; D uncertain. The CDR3 consists of 16 residues. Between the trimmed V and J ends, which lost 4 bases and 0 bases, there was a span of 13 bases. Germline CDR1 and CDR2: SGHRS and YFSETQ.

The gene calls are TRBV27 and TRBJ2-3; D might be TRBD1 (5 bases). The CDR3 sequence is 17 residues long. The germline gives CDR1 MNHEY, CDR2 SMNVEV (reference sequence). V lost 3 bases to trimming and J lost 1 base, with 17 bases between them. CDR3 nucleotides: TGTGCCAGCAGTTTGCAGCGCAGGGTAAGGGGCACAGATACGCAGTATTTT. As protein: CASSLQRRVRGTDTQYF.

The V and J genes are TRBV5-8 and TRBJ2-5; no clear D. CDR1 SGHTS and CDR2 YDEGEE come from the germline V gene. The CDR3 extends over 15 amino acids. Deletions cut 0 bases from V and 5 bases from J, with 14 bases between. In nucleotides, the CDR3 is TGTGCCAGCAGCTTGGCCCCTAGGCCGGCCGAGACCCAGTACTTC. Amino acids: CASSLAPRPAETQYF.

This clone came up once. The chain employs TRBV9 and TRBJ1-2; TRBD1 is a possible D gene (6 bases). The CDR3 length is 13 residues. Germline lookup yields CDR1 SGDLS and CDR2 YYNGEE. Trimming shortened V by 0 bases and J by 8 bases, and 11 bases separated the two germline ends. The CDR3, as DNA: TGTGCCAGCAGCGTAGTGTCGGGGGGCGGCTACACCTTC. It translates to CASSVVSGGGYTF.

The chain employs TRBV5-1 and TRBJ2-7; D is perhaps TRBD1 (5 bases). The length of the CDR3 is 15 residues. V lost 1 base, J lost 1 base, and 12 bases lay in between. From germline, CDR1 is SGHRS and CDR2 YFSETQ. CDR3 sequence: CASSLYARASYEQYF. In DNA, the CDR3 is TGCGCCAGCAGCTTGTACGCCAGGGCGTCCTACGAGCAGTACTTC. The whole variable domain, filled in from reference TRBV5-1 and TRBJ2-7, reads KAGVTQTPRYLIKTRGQQVTLSCSPISGHRSVSWYQQTPGQGLQFLFEYFSETQRNKGNFPGRFSGRQFSNSRSEMNVSTLELGDSALYLCASSLYARASYEQYFGPGTRLTVT.

This clone came up once. The chain is built from TRBV7-9 and TRBJ2-2; D possibly corresponds to TRBD2 (5 bases). V was shortened by 9 bases and J by 4 bases, with 18 bases between the two germline ends. Per germline, CDR1 SEHNR and CDR2 FQNEAQ (reference sequence). CDR3 length: 15 amino acids. The CDR3 region has the DNA TGTGCCAGGGCAGCGGAACCATTTACCACCGGGGAGCTGTTTTTT. Encoded protein: CARAAEPFTTGELFF.

J is TRBJ1-5 and V is TRBV7-8; 7 nucleotides line up with TRBD1. The CDR3 is 15 amino acids. Trimming took 1 base from V and 7 from J; bases not matched to a gene: 7. Germline V gene data show CDR1 as SGHVS and CDR2 as FQNEAQ. The CDR3 here is CASSLVGDSGQPQHF. DNA of the CDR3: TGTGCCAGCAGCTTAGTGGGGGACAGCGGGCAGCCCCAGCATTTT.

This rearrangement joins TRBV28 to TRBJ1-2, with 7 bases that match TRBD1. The V and J ends lost 6 bases and 4 bases, in that order; junction bases with no gene match: 5. The CDR3 spans 13 residues. From germline, CDR1 is MDHEN and CDR2 SYDVKM. Written as DNA, the CDR3 is TGTGCCAGCAGACCCGGGACAGTCTATGGCTACACCTTC. This codes for CASRPGTVYGYTF.

This clone was seen a handful of times. V gene TRBV21-1 combines with J gene TRBJ1-1; TRBD1 reflects the table's D call only, with no check against the DNA. TRBV21-1 is noted as a pseudogene. The length of the CDR3 is 14 residues. The CDR3: CASSNGAKDTEAFF. As DNA, the CDR3 is TGTGCCAGCAGCAATGGGGCGAAAGACACTGAAGCTTTCTTT.

This clone appeared a single time. The chain links TRBV27 to TRBJ1-5; a weak D match, TRBD1 (5 bases). With 2 bases removed from V and 3 bases from J, the gap between germline ends came to 11 bases. This CDR3 has 15 residues. CDR1 and CDR2 from the germline V gene are MNHEY and SMNVEV (reference sequence). CDR3 sequence reads: CASSLRGSINQPQHF. CDR3 coding DNA: TGTGCCAGCAGTTTAAGGGGATCCATCAATCAGCCCCAGCATTTT.

The chain is built from TRBV5-5 and TRBJ2-2, with TRBD1 matching over 9 bases. Germline CDR1 reads SGHKS; CDR2 reads YYEKEE (reference sequence). V lost 4 bases to trimming and J lost 0 bases; unmatched junction nucleotides: 7. This CDR3 spans 17 amino acids. CDR3 in amino acids: CASSLTGGPSNTGELFF. The DNA for the CDR3 is TGTGCCAGCAGCCTAACAGGGGGCCCTTCGAACACCGGGGAGCTGTTTTTT.

The chain couples TRBV14 to TRBJ2-5, with D maybe TRBD1 (5 bases). Germline V gene sequence: CDR1 SGHDN, CDR2 FVKESK. The CDR3 contains 13 residues. V was clipped by 6 bases and J by 2 bases, with 10 bases between them. The CDR3 DNA is TGTGCCAGCAGTCGACAGCTTCAAGAGACCCAGTACTTC. Its translation: CASSRQLQETQYF.

This clone was seen only a few times. This rearrangement joins TRBV2 to TRBJ2-7; D possibly corresponds to TRBD2 (5 bases). Trimming pared 0 bases from V and 6 bases from J, leaving 12 bases between. Germline CDR1 is SNHLY and CDR2 is FYNNEI. This CDR3 has 14 amino acids. Written as DNA, the CDR3 is TGTGCCAGCAGTGAAGCCTTCAACGAGGGCGAGCAGTACTTC. Protein sequence: CASSEAFNEGEQYF.

The rearrangement uses TRBV11-3 and TRBJ2-7, with TRBD1 as a possible D gene (5 bases). The CDR3 sequence is 15 residues long. Trimming took off 2 bases at V and 2 bases at J, with 13 bases between the two ends. In germline, CDR1 is SGHNT, CDR2 YENEEA. The CDR3 loop is CASSLRADRAYEQYF. The CDR3 coding sequence is TGTGCCAGCAGCTTAAGGGCTGACAGAGCCTACGAGCAGTACTTC.